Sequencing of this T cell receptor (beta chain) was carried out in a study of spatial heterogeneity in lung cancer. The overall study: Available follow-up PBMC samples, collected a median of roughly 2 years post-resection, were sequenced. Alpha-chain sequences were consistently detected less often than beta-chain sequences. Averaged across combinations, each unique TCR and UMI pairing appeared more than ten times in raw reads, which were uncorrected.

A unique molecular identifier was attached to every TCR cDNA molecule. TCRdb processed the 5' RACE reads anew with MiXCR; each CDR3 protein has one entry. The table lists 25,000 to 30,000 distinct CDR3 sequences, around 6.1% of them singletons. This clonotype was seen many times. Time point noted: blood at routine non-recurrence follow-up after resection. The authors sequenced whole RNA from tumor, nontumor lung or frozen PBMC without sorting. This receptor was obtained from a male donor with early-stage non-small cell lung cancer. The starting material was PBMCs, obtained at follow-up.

In nucleotides, the CDR3 is TGTGCCATCAGTGACTCCGGGGCCGCGTACCAAGAGACCCAGTACTTC. As protein: CAISDSGAAYQETQYF. The chain carries TRBV10-3 and TRBJ2-5; D might be TRBD1 or TRBD2, each matching 5 bases. V lost 3 bases, J lost 0 bases, and 14 bases lay in between. CDR1 and CDR2 (germline): ENHRY, SYGVKD. The CDR3 runs to 16 residues.